The clone carrying this T cell receptor (beta chain) appeared many times. The antigen remains undetermined. The CDR3 has 14 amino acids. V lost 5 bases and J lost 0, with 11 bases in between. The germline gives CDR1 MNHEY, CDR2 SVGEGT. This specimen comes from a study of molecular identifiers for immune sequencing clone quantification. Study results and caveats: Investigators reportedly could detect spiked Jurkat TCR RNA from one cell among over 900,000 naive cells.

TCRdb passed the PCR reads through MiXCR, listing each CDR3 protein once. The profile covers 600,000 to 650,000 distinct CDR3 sequences, with 15% to 20% appearing a single time and roughly 0.9% taken by the ten largest. The sequence was obtained from a human donor in good health. Some libraries in this study had Jurkat cell RNA spiked in. The material sequenced was naive CD8+ T cells from blood, with Jurkat cell RNA spiked in. Subset meaning: FACS-sorted CD8+CD4-CCR7+CD45RA+ naive T cells. The V and J genes are TRBV6-2 or TRBV6-3 and TRBJ2-7, with D unresolved. CDR3 sequence: CASSIYISSYEQYF. In DNA, the CDR3 is TGTGCCAGCAGTATATACATAAGCTCCTACGAGCAGTACTTC.